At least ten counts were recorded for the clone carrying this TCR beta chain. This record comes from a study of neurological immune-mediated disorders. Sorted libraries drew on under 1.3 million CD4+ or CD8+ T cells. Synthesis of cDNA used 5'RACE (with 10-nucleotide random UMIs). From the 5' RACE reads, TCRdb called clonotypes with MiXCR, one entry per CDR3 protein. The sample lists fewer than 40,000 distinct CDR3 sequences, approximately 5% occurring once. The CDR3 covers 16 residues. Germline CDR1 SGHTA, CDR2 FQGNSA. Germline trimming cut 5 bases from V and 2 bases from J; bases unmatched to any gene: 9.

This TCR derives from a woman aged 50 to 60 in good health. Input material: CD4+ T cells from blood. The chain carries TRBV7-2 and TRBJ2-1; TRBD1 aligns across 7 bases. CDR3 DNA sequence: TGTGCCAGCAGCCTAGGGACAGCCCAAACCTACAATGAGCAGTTCTTC. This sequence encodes CASSLGTAQTYNEQFF.